This T cell receptor (beta chain) is drawn from a study of blood T cell repertoires in COVID-19. Looking at the study overall: Collection of acute and convalescent COVID-19 samples took place in the United States, Italy and Spain. The cDNA or gDNA used as material had been derived from T cells, B-cell-depleted T cells, or PBMCs.

Methods used by the authors: Amplified reference gene primers provided the basis for estimating nucleated cell counts. Data came from immunoSEQ multiplex PCR; TCRdb stores just in-frame clones and leaves some out. That table furnishes V, J and clone size, whereas the DNA furnished D and trimming. The repertoire holds fewer than 500,000 clones, around nine tenths seen once, with 0.7% to 0.85% in the top ten. V was pared by 3 bases and J by 5 bases, with 5 bases of the junction left unmatched. Germline-derived CDR1 and CDR2 are LNHDA and SQIVND (reference sequence). CDR3 length: 17 residues. This TCR came from a man between 18 and 35 years old with COVID-19, enrolled during active disease. Sequenced: peripheral blood. The genes are TRBV19 and TRBJ2-2, with 14 bases identical to TRBD2. CDR3 nucleotides: TGTGCCAGTAGTATTGGACTAGCGGGGGGTAAGACCGGGGAGCTGTTTTTT. Residues: CASSIGLAGGKTGELFF.